This passage covers 6 T cell receptor beta chains from one sample sequenced in a study of response to subunit inactivated influenza vaccine. TCRdb re-called the RT-PCR reads with MiXCR, one entry per CDR3 protein. The table has about 700,000 distinct CDR3 sequences, roughly 13% seen once. Sequencing was performed on PBMCs from blood, taken less than 15 days before vaccination. Receptor source: a man between 50 and 59 years old who received an inactivated influenza vaccine.

This clonotype was seen a handful of times. The genes are TRBV2 and TRBJ2-1; 7 nucleotides align to TRBD1. This CDR3 spans 15 amino acids. V trimming: 2 bases; J trimming: 7 bases; junction bases outside the gene matches: 8. The germline V gene has CDR1 SNHLY and CDR2 FYNNEI. The CDR3 loop reads CASSERRGGSNEQFF. The CDR3 DNA reads as TGTGCCAGCAGTGAACGGAGAGGGGGCTCAAATGAGCAGTTCTTC.

This clonotype has ten or more counts. The chain joins TRBV19 to TRBJ1-3; D is ambiguous. Germline CDR1 LNHDA, CDR2 SQIVND (reference sequence). This CDR3 is 17 amino acids long. V was trimmed by 5 bases and J by 0 bases, leaving 17 bases between them. This chain's CDR3 is CASSPSGSYLSGNTIYF. CDR3 in DNA: TGTGCCAGTAGTCCCTCCGGGTCGTACCTCTCTGGAAACACCATATATTTT.

The rearrangement uses TRBV12-3 or TRBV12-4 and TRBJ2-3; 13 bases match TRBD2. Trimming at V came to 7 bases and at J to 4 bases, leaving 8 bases not matched to a gene. The CDR3 has 16 residues. CDR3 amino acids: CASTLLAGGPADTQYF. For the CDR3, the DNA is TGTGCCAGCACCCTACTAGCGGGAGGGCCCGCAGATACGCAGTATTTT.

This clonotype was recorded at least ten times. The rearrangement uses TRBV6-2 or TRBV6-3 and TRBJ1-5; 7 nucleotides line up with TRBD1. Germline CDR1 reads MNHEY; CDR2 reads SVGEGT. CDR3 length: 15 amino acids. V lost 6 bases to trimming and J lost 0 bases; unmatched junction nucleotides: 5. Written as DNA, the CDR3 is TGTGCCAGCAGGTCCGACAGGGCTAGCAATCAGCCCCAGCATTTT. Its protein is CASRSDRASNQPQHF.

The CDR3 spells CSARWGLAGGTRTGELFF. The CDR3 bases are TGCAGTGCTAGATGGGGACTAGCGGGAGGAACGAGGACCGGGGAGCTGTTTTTT. The chain recombines TRBV20-1 with TRBJ2-2; 15 nucleotides match TRBD2. The CDR3 totals 18 residues. Germline V lookup: CDR1 DFQATT, CDR2 SNEGSKA (reference sequence). J gave up 5 bases and V 2 bases, and 9 bases lay outside the gene matches.

The chain has TRBV7-6 and TRBJ2-1, with TRBD2 identical over 8 bases. The V segment lost 6 bases and the J segment 0 bases; nucleotides outside the gene matches: 4. The CDR3 consists of 15 residues. The germline gives CDR1 SGHVS, CDR2 FNYEAQ. CDR3: CASSSSGPSYNEQFF. For the CDR3, the DNA is TGTGCCAGCAGTTCTAGCGGGCCCTCCTACAATGAGCAGTTCTTC.